These 25 T cell receptor beta chains share one sample of origin, sequenced in a study of patients and donors after allogeneic stem cell transplantation. TCRdb re-called the RT-PCR reads with MiXCR, one entry per CDR3 protein. The top ten clones hold around 35% of a sample with roughly 180,000 distinct CDR3 sequences, around two fifths of them seen once. The specimen sequenced was blood, either unsorted or a sorted T cell fraction (not recorded which). Receptor source: a human donor who was either an allogeneic HSCT recipient or a stem cell or donor lymphocyte infusion donor (not recorded which). It is not recorded whose cells these are; they may come from a transplant donor.

The rearrangement links TRBV5-5 to TRBJ2-2, with TRBD2 matching over 9 bases. This CDR3 spans 16 amino acids. The V gene's germline CDR1 is SGHKS and CDR2 YYEKEE (reference sequence). V dropped 4 bases and J dropped 3; count of bases not matched to a gene: 7. The CDR3 reads CASSLSGRPDTGELFF. Here the CDR3 DNA reads TGTGCCAGCAGCCTAAGCGGGAGGCCTGACACCGGGGAGCTGTTTTTT.

V is TRBV2 and J is TRBJ2-5, with 8 positions matching TRBD2. This CDR3 region has 16 residues. The J segment lost 0 bases and the V segment lost 6 bases, leaving 9 bases of the junction unmatched. Germline V gene data show CDR1 as SNHLY and CDR2 as FYNNEI. CDR3 amino acids: CASRDPGLDYQETQYF. For the CDR3, the DNA is TGTGCCAGCAGGGATCCGGGACTAGACTACCAAGAGACCCAGTACTTC.

The chain is built from TRBV11-2 and TRBJ2-5; D ambiguous. Deletions cut 5 bases from V and 1 base from J, with 8 bases between. The CDR3 loop spans 13 amino acids. Germline lookup yields CDR1 SGHAT and CDR2 FQNNGV. CDR3 sequence (DNA): TGTGCCAGCAGCCGCTTCGGCCAAGAGACCCAGTACTTC. It encodes CASSRFGQETQYF.

V and J are TRBV7-2 and TRBJ2-2, with 8 bases aligning to TRBD2. Germline-derived CDR1 and CDR2 are SGHTA and FQGNSA. The CDR3 has 14 residues. With V trimmed by 8 bases and J by 5 bases, 7 bases remained unmatched. This CDR3 is CASSLIAGTGELFF. CDR3 bases: TGTGCCAGCTCTCTAATAGCGGGAACCGGGGAGCTGTTTTTT. The whole variable domain, filled in from reference TRBV7-2 and TRBJ2-2, reads GAGVSQSPSNKVTEKGKDVELRCDPISGHTALYWYRQSLGQGLEFLIYFQGNSAPDKSGLPSDRFSAERTGGSVSTLTIQRTQQEDSAVYLCASSLIAGTGELFFGEGSRLTVL.

V usage is TRBV10-3 and J usage is TRBJ1-1; 10 bases agree with TRBD1. The CDR3 consists of 16 residues. The V and J ends lost 0 bases and 3 bases, in that order; junction bases with no gene match: 4. Germline CDR1 and CDR2: ENHRY and SYGVKD. The CDR3 DNA is TGTGCCATCAGTGAGTCTCACGGGACAGGGGACACTGAAGCTTTCTTT. Residues: CAISESHGTGDTEAFF.

The chain combines TRBV28 with TRBJ2-7, with TRBD2 matching over 11 bases. With 5 bases clipped from V and 4 bases from J, the junction kept 7 bases outside the gene matches. Germline V gene data show CDR1 as MDHEN and CDR2 as SYDVKM. The length of the CDR3 is 15 residues. The CDR3 sequence is CASSNSASGRYEQYF. DNA of the CDR3: TGTGCCAGCAGTAACTCCGCTAGCGGGAGGTACGAGCAGTACTTC.

This chain connects TRBV12-3 or TRBV12-4 to TRBJ2-5; D possibly matches TRBD1 or TRBD2 (5 bases each). This CDR3 region has 13 residues. Between the trimmed V and J ends, which lost 6 bases and 2 bases, there was a span of 10 bases. This CDR3 reads CASRRGFQETQYF. CDR3 bases: TGTGCCAGCAGGAGGGGTTTTCAAGAGACCCAGTACTTC.

This clonotype has more than one count but fewer than ten. The chain carries TRBV7-2 and TRBJ1-5, with D uncertain. Trimming pared 4 bases from V and 3 bases from J, leaving 10 bases between. The CDR3 consists of 14 residues. Germline CDR1 is SGHTA and CDR2 is FQGNSA. The CDR3 DNA sequence: TGTGCCAGCAGCTCCACTGTTCTCAATCAGCCCCAGCATTTT. The encoded protein is CASSSTVLNQPQHF.

The V and J genes are TRBV12-3 or TRBV12-4 and TRBJ1-1; unclear D gene. The V and J ends lost 3 bases and 1 base respectively, with 9 bases between them. CDR3 length equals 14 residues. CDR3 bases: TGTGCCAGCAGTTTCTTGGGCAGGAACACTGAAGCTTTCTTT. Its translation: CASSFLGRNTEAFF.

A few counts support this clonotype. The chain combines TRBV7-2 with TRBJ1-3; D not certain. Trimming shortened V by 3 bases and J by 1 base, and 7 bases separated the two germline ends. Germline CDR1 SGHTA, CDR2 FQGNSA. The CDR3 is made up of 14 amino acids. In nucleotides, the CDR3 is TGTGCCAGCAGCTTCCCGACGTCTGGAAACACCATATATTTT. Amino acids: CASSFPTSGNTIYF.

This clonotype came up a few times. The chain recombines TRBV10-3 with TRBJ2-1, with D maybe TRBD1 (5 bases). V was trimmed by 2 bases and J by 7 bases, leaving 18 bases between them. CDR3 length: 16 residues. The germline V gene encodes CDR1 ENHRY and CDR2 SYGVKD. The CDR3 loop is CAISEILGRAVNEQFF. The CDR3 region has the DNA TGTGCCATCAGTGAGATCTTGGGCAGGGCGGTAAATGAGCAGTTCTTC.

The chain carries TRBV5-5 and TRBJ1-1, with 7 bases lining up with TRBD1. J was trimmed by 8 bases and V by 4 bases; bases with no gene match: 11. This CDR3 has 14 amino acids. CDR1 SGHKS and CDR2 YYEKEE come from the germline V gene (reference sequence). CDR3 in amino acids: CASSLPTGASEAFF. The CDR3 region has the DNA TGTGCCAGCAGCCTGCCTACAGGGGCATCCGAAGCTTTCTTT. Looking up the rest from reference TRBV5-5 and TRBJ1-1 gives the full variable domain: DAGVTQSPTHLIKTRGQQVTLRCSPISGHKSVSWYQQVLGQGPQFIFQYYEKEERGRGNFPDRFSARQFPNYSSELNVNALLLGDSALYLCASSLPTGASEAFFGQGTRLTVV.

The V call is TRBV27, the J call TRBJ2-7, with 15 bases that match TRBD2. Germline CDR1 reads MNHEY; CDR2 reads SMNVEV (reference sequence). J gave up 4 bases and V 5 bases, and 9 bases lay outside the gene matches. The CDR3 runs to 17 residues. The CDR3 bases are TGTGCCAGCAGTGGACTAGCGGGAGGGCCGAGTCTGTACGAGCAGTACTTC. Translation gives CASSGLAGGPSLYEQYF.

This clonotype was observed a handful of times. The V call is TRBV9, the J call TRBJ2-1, with a tentative D call TRBD2 (6 bases). The germline gives CDR1 SGDLS, CDR2 YYNGEE. The V and J ends lost 2 bases and 6 bases respectively, with 9 bases between them. This CDR3 contains 13 residues. The CDR3 sequence: CASSVGLRNEQFF. Written as DNA, the CDR3 is TGTGCCAGCAGCGTGGGACTTCGCAATGAGCAGTTCTTC.

V gene TRBV6-5 combines with J gene TRBJ1-6, with 10 bases identical to TRBD1. The CDR3 loop spans 15 amino acids. V lost 4 bases to trimming and J lost 9 bases; unmatched junction nucleotides: 6. CDR1 and CDR2 (germline): MNHEY, SVGAGI. The CDR3 loop reads CASSSKTGGSSPLHF. In nucleotides, the CDR3 is TGTGCCAGCAGTTCTAAGACAGGGGGCTCTTCACCCCTCCACTTT.

This clonotype has just a few counts. The genes are TRBV20-1 and TRBJ1-6; TRBD1 aligns across 7 bases. The CDR3 is made up of 14 amino acids. Losses at the gene ends were 5 bases for V and 6 bases for J; bases not matched to a gene: 7. Per the germline V gene, CDR1 is DFQATT and CDR2 is SNEGSKA (reference sequence). In nucleotides, the CDR3 is TGCAGTGCTTTAAGCGGGACAGTTAATTCACCCCTCCACTTT. Translation: CSALSGTVNSPLHF.

This clonotype was detected ten times or more. This sequence joins TRBV7-9 and TRBJ1-1; D call uncertain. There are 17 residues in the CDR3. Germline assignment: CDR1 SEHNR and CDR2 FQNEAQ (reference sequence). With 0 bases removed from V and 1 base from J, the gap between germline ends came to 15 bases. CDR3 coding DNA: TGTGCCAGCAGCTTAGCGCCGGCACCCCGGGCGAACACTGAAGCTTTCTTT. Protein: CASSLAPAPRANTEAFF. Combining the CDR3 with reference TRBV7-9 and TRBJ1-1 gives the whole variable domain DTGVSQNPRHKITKRGQNVTFRCDPISEHNRLYWYRQTLGQGPEFLTYFQNEAQLEKSRLLSDRFSAERPKGSFSTLEIQRTEQGDSAMYLCASSLAPAPRANTEAFFGQGTRLTVV.

The chain carries TRBV10-3 and TRBJ2-7, with D possibly being TRBD1 (6 bases). Germline V gives CDR1 ENHRY, CDR2 SYGVKD. V was cut by 9 bases and J by 4 bases, with 22 bases left in between. The CDR3 consists of 15 residues. The CDR3 DNA sequence: TGTGCCATAGACCCCTCTGGGACACCTATGTACGAGCAGTACTTC. It is translated as CAIDPSGTPMYEQYF.

Only a few counts were recorded for this clonotype. V and J are TRBV28 and TRBJ2-7, with 7 bases that match TRBD1. The germline CDR1 and CDR2 sequences are MDHEN and SYDVKM. V lost 4 bases, J lost 4 bases, and 10 bases stayed unmatched. This CDR3 region has 15 residues. CDR3 residues: CASSSTGTAFYEQYF. For the CDR3, the DNA is TGTGCCAGCAGTTCAACCGGGACAGCATTTTACGAGCAGTACTTC.

This chain uses TRBV6-5 with TRBJ2-2; D ambiguous. Germline loops: CDR1 MNHEY, CDR2 SVGAGI. V lost 4 bases, J lost 5 bases, and 8 bases lay in between. This CDR3 is 13 amino acids long. The DNA for the CDR3 is TGTGCCAGCAGTTGGGGTGGGACCGGGGAGCTGTTTTTT. Protein product: CASSWGGTGELFF.

This clonotype was seen more than once but under ten times. This sequence joins TRBV3-1 and TRBJ1-5; maybe TRBD1 (5 bases). CDR3 length: 14 amino acids. The germline gives CDR1 LGHDT, CDR2 YNNKEL (reference sequence). V lost 4 bases and J lost 4, with 11 bases in between. CDR3 DNA sequence: TGTGCCAGCAGCCCCGGTCACAGGAATCAGCCCCAGCATTTT. It specifies CASSPGHRNQPQHF.

The gene calls are TRBV29-1 and TRBJ2-1; 14 bases are shared with TRBD2. The germline gives CDR1 SQVTM, CDR2 ANQGSEA. V lost 6 bases and J lost 9; bases outside the gene matches: 10. CDR3 length: 15 amino acids. The CDR3 DNA follows: TGCAGCGTCCACGGGACTAGCGGGAGATATACTGAGCAGTTCTTC. This codes for CSVHGTSGRYTEQFF.

This sequence joins TRBV6-4 and TRBJ2-1; TRBD1 is a possible D gene (6 bases). Between the trimmed V and J ends, which lost 2 bases and 6 bases, there was a span of 14 bases. The CDR3 is 15 residues long. Germline CDR1 and CDR2: MRHNA and SNTAGT. CDR3 DNA: TGTGCCAGCAGTGACGGGACACGGCCTTTCAATGAGCAGTTCTTC. Encoded protein: CASSDGTRPFNEQFF.

This clonotype was seen only a few times. This chain links TRBV7-9 with TRBJ1-5, with TRBD1 matching 8 bases. This CDR3 comprises 14 residues. Germline lookup yields CDR1 SEHNR and CDR2 FQNEAQ (reference sequence). Trimming removed 5 bases from V and 3 bases from J; junction bases left unmatched: 3. CDR3 DNA sequence: TGTGCCAGCAGCAGACAGGGGATCAATCAGCCCCAGCATTTT. Amino acids: CASSRQGINQPQHF.

The V and J genes are TRBV5-6 and TRBJ2-7, with 10 bases that match TRBD2. Per germline, CDR1 SGHDT and CDR2 YYEEEE. This CDR3 is built from 15 residues. Trimming at V came to 4 bases and at J to 4 bases, leaving 8 bases not matched to a gene. CDR3 DNA sequence: TGTGCCAGCAGCACTGGACTAGCGGCTTTGTACGAGCAGTACTTC. Its translation is CASSTGLAALYEQYF.